This T cell receptor beta chain was observed in a study of regulatory T cells in long-lasting Graves disease. Study-level points and caveats: Study of thyroid tissue was not done, with only peripheral blood studied. The persistent group shared about 2,600 public clonotypes, more than the approximately 890 shared by new patients.

The sample's time point: newly diagnosed GD, antithyroid drugs for less than 3 months. Isolated PBMC RNA provided the starting material for the TCR library. The guidelines of the American Thyroid Association were the basis for diagnosing Graves' disease. TCR beta libraries were built with iRepertoire HTBI primers and Arm-PCR of CDR3 regions. In TCRdb, the multiplex PCR reads were re-called with MiXCR into one record per CDR3 protein. The repertoire includes 350,000 to 450,000 distinct CDR3 sequences, 14% to 15% of them detected once, and 16% sits in the top ten. This CDR3 is built from 16 residues. V was clipped by 6 bases and J by 2 bases, with 18 bases between them. This clonotype was recorded at least ten times. Antigen unknown. These sequences were also reported in another study, on T cells in Graves' hyperthyroidism and ophthalmopathy. That publication notes: An initial round of RT-PCR targeting the TCR CDR3 relied on the HTBI primer set.

This specimen consisted of peripheral blood mononuclear cells (PBMCs), obtained at new diagnosis, from a patient treated with antithyroid drugs. The sequence came from a woman younger than 45 with Graves disease. This chain joins TRBV12-3 or TRBV12-4 and TRBJ2-3; D not certain. CDR3 bases: TGTGCCAGCAGCCGCCGCACCAATCAATACACAGATACGCAGTATTTT. Its translation: CASSRRTNQYTDTQYF.